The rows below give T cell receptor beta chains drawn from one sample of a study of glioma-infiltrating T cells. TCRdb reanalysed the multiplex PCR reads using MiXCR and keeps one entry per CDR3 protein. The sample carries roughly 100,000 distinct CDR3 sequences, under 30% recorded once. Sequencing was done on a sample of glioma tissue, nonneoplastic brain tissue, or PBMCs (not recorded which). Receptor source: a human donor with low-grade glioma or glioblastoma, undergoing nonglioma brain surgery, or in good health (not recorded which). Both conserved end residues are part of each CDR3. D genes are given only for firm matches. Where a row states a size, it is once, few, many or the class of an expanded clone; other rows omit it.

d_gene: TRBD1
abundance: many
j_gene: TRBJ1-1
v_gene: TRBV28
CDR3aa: CASSRGDSMNTEAFF
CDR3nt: TGTGCCAGCAGTCGAGGGGACAGCATGAACACTGAAGCTTTCTTT

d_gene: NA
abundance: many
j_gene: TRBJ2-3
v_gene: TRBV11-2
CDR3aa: CASSLEPSTDTQYF
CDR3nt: TGTGCCAGCAGCTTAGAACCAAGCACAGATACGCAGTATTTT

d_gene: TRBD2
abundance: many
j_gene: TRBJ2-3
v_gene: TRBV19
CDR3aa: CASSIASGARTDTQYF
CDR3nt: TGTGCCAGTAGTATAGCGAGCGGGGCCCGCACAGATACGCAGTATTTT

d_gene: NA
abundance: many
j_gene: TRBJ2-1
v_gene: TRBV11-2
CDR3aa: CASALTVSSYNEQFF
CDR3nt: TGTGCCAGCGCATTGACCGTCAGCTCCTACAATGAGCAGTTCTTC

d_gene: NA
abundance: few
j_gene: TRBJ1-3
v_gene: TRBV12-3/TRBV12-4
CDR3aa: CASSLSPLGNTIYF
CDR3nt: TGTGCCAGCAGTTTAAGCCCACTAGGAAACACCATATATTTT

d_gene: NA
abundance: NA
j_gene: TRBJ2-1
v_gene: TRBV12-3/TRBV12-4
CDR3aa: CASSPAAGEQSF
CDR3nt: TGCGCCAGCAGCCCCGCAGCTGGCGAGCAGTCCTTC

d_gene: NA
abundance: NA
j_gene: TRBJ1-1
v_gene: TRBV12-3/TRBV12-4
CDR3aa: CASSLDFQDTEAFF
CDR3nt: TGTGCCAGCAGTTTAGATTTCCAAGACACTGAAGCTTTCTTT

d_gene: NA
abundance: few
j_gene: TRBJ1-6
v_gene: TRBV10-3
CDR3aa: CAIRTGGQDGSLHF
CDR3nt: TGTGCCATCAGGACAGGAGGCCAGGATGGTTCCCTCCACTTT

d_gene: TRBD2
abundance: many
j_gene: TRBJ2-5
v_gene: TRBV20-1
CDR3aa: CSARTFLADQYF
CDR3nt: TGCAGTGCTAGAACTTTCCTAGCGGACCAGTACTTC

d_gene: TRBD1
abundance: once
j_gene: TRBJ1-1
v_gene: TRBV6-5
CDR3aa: CASRDIRGQSEAFF
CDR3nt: TGTGCCAGCAGAGATATCAGGGGGCAATCTGAAGCTTTCTTT

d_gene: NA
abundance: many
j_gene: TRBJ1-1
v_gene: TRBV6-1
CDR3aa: CASSARGPGMNTEAFF
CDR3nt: TGTGCCAGCAGTGCCCGAGGCCCGGGGATGAACACTGAAGCTTTCTTT

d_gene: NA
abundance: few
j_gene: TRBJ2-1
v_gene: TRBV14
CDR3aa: CASSPSFYNEQFF
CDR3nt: TGTGCCAGCAGCCCCTCCTTCTACAATGAGCAGTTCTTC

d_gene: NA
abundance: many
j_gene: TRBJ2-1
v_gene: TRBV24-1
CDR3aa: CATSDVEPGEQFF
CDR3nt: TGTGCCACCAGTGATGTGGAGCCTGGTGAGCAGTTCTTC

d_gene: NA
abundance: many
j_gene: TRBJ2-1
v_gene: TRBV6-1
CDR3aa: CASSYALYNEQFF
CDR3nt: TGTGCCAGCAGTTACGCGCTCTACAATGAGCAGTTCTTC

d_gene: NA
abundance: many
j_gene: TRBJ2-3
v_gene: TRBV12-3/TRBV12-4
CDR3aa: CASSTGWTADTQYF
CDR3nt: TGTGCCAGCAGTACAGGGTGGACAGCAGATACGCAGTATTTT

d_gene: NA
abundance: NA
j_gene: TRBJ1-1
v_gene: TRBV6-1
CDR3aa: CVVHLNTEAFF
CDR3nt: TGTGTGGTTCATCTGAACACTGAAGCTTTCTTT

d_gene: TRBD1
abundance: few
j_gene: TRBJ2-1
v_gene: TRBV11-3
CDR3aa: CASSTQTGVNEQFF
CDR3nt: TGTGCCAGCAGCACCCAGACAGGGGTCAATGAGCAGTTCTTC

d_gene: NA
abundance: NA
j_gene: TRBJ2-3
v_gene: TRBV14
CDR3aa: CASSPPSKGVKDTQYF
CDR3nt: TGTGCCAGCTCACCACCGTCTAAAGGGGTTAAGGATACGCAGTATTTT

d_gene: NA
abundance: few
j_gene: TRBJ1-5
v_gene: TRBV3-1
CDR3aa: CASSQGDTLNQPQHF
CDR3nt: TGTGCCAGCAGCCAAGGGGACACGCTAAATCAGCCCCAGCATTTT

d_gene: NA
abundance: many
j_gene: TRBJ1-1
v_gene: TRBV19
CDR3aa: CACGGTEAFF
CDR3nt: TGTGCCTGCGGGGGCACTGAAGCTTTCTTT

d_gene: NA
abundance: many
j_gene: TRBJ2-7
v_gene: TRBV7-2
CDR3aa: CASSPGTLGYEQYF
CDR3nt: TGTGCCAGCAGCCCAGGAACCCTGGGGTACGAGCAGTACTTC

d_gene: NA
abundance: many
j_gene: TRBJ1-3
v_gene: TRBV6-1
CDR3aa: CASREWTPSGNTIYF
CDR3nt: TGTGCCAGCAGAGAATGGACTCCCTCTGGAAACACCATATATTTT

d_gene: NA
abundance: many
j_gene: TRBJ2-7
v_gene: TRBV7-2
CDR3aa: CASIHGTSSYEQYF
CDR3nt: TGTGCCAGCATCCACGGGACAAGCTCCTACGAGCAGTACTTC

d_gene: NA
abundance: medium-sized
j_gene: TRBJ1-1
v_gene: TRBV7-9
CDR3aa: CASSLRSGSAADTEAFF
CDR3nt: TGTGCCAGCAGCTTAAGGTCTGGTAGTGCCGCGGACACTGAAGCTTTCTTT

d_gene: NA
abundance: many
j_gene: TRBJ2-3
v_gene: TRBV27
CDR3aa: CASSLIAVAGTDTQYF
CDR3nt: TGTGCCAGCAGTTTAATAGCGGTCGCGGGCACAGATACGCAGTATTTT

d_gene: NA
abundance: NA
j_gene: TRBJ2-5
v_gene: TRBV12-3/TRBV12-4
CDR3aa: CASSLVQGGEETQYF
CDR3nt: TGTGCCAGCAGTCTTGTGCAGGGTGGGGAAGAGACCCAGTACTTC

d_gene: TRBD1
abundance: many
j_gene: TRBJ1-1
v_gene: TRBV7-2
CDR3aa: CASRYVGTGNTEAFF
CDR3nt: TGTGCCAGCAGATATGTCGGGACAGGGAACACTGAAGCTTTCTTT

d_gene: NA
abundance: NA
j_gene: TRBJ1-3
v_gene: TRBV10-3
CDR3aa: CAISDLLGRAGGTIYF
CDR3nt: TGTGCCATCAGTGACCTCTTAGGACGGGCCGGGGGCACCATATATTTT

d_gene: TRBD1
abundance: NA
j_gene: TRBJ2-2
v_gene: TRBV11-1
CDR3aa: CASSLWDRGTGELFF
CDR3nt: TGTGCCAGCAGCTTATGGGACAGGGGCACCGGGGAGCTGTTTTTT

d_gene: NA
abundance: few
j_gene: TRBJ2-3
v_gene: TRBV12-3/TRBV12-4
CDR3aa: CASSLRGRAVNTQYF
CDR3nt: TGTGCCAGCAGTTTAAGAGGCAGGGCGGTAAATACGCAGTATTTT

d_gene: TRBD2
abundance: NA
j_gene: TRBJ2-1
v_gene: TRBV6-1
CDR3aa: CASRLAGGNGNEQFF
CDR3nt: TGTGCCAGCAGACTAGCGGGGGGGAATGGCAATGAGCAGTTCTTC

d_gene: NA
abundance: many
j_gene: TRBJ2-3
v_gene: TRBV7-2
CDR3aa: CASSSGLRGITDTQYF
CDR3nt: TGTGCCAGCAGCTCCGGACTGAGGGGCATCACAGATACGCAGTATTTT

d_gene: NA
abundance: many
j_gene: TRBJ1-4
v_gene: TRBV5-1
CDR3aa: CASSLLQDEKLFF
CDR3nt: TGCGCCAGCAGCTTGCTTCAAGATGAAAAACTGTTTTTT

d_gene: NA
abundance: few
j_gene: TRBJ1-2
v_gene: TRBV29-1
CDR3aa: CSVELNGDGYTF
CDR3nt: TGCAGCGTTGAGCTGAACGGGGACGGCTACACCTTC

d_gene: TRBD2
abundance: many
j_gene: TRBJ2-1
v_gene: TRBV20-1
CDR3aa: CSALGLAEDEQFF
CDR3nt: TGCAGTGCGCTGGGACTAGCTGAGGATGAGCAGTTCTTC

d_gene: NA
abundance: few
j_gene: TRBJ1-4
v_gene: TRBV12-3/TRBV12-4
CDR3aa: CASTQDRTYEKLFF
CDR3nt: TGTGCCAGCACCCAAGACAGAACGTATGAAAAACTGTTTTTT

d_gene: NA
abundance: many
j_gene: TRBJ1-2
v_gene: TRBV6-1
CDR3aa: CASSFLAGGNYGYTF
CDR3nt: TGTGCCAGCAGTTTCTTGGCTGGCGGTAACTATGGCTACACCTTC

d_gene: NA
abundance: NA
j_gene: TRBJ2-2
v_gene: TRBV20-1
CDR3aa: CSADGAYTVELFF
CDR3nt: TGCAGTGCCGACGGGGCCTACACCGTGGAGCTGTTTTTT